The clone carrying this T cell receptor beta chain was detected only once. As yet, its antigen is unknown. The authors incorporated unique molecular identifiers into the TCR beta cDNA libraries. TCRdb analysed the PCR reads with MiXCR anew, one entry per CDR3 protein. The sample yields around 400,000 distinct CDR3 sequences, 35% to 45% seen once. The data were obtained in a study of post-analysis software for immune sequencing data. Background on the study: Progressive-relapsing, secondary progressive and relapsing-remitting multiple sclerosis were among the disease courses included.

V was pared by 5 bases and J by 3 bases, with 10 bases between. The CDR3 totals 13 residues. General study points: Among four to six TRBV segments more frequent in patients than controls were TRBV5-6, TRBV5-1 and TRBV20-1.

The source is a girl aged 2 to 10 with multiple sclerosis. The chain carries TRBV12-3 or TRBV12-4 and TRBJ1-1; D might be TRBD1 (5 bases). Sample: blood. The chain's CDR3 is CASSLQDDTEAFF. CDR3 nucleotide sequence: TGTGCCAGCAGTCTACAGGATGACACTGAAGCTTTCTTT.